One and the same sample provided the 30 T cell receptor beta chains below, sequenced in a study of blood T cell repertoires in COVID-19. The protocol was immunoSEQ multiplex PCR, while the TCRdb copy is restricted to in-frame clones and leaves out a portion. The sample comprises some 87,000 clones, roughly 89% of which are singletons, and more than 3% rests with the top ten. The sequencing sample was made of peripheral blood. All receptors come from a woman in her 70s with acute or convalescent COVID-19.

The chain recombines TRBV19 with TRBJ1-2, with a tentative D call TRBD1 (5 bases). Per the germline V gene, CDR1 is LNHDA and CDR2 is SQIVND (reference sequence). Trimming left V 6 bases short and J 8 bases short, with 19 bases between. The CDR3 has 14 residues. CDR3 nucleotides: TGTGCCAGTAGCCTGCAACAGGTGATTGGGGGCTACACCTTC. Protein sequence: CASSLQQVIGGYTF.

This clone was picked up one time. V and J are TRBV3-1 (or the pseudogene TRBV3-2) and TRBJ2-1; weak D call: TRBD2 (6 bases). CDR1 and CDR2 (germline): LGHDT, YNNKEL (reference sequence). The CDR3 loop spans 14 amino acids. Trimming cost V 4 bases and J 7 bases, with 14 bases left between them. In DNA, the CDR3 is TGTGCCAGCAGCCCGGAGGCGGGGTCGAATGAGCAGTTCTTC. Protein sequence: CASSPEAGSNEQFF.

This clone was recorded only once. The chain is built from TRBV6-4 and TRBJ1-1; D perhaps matches TRBD1 (5 bases). Per germline, CDR1 MRHNA and CDR2 SNTAGT. The CDR3 sequence is 13 residues long. Trimming pared 6 bases from V and 4 bases from J, leaving 12 bases between. The CDR3 protein is CASSDGGITEAFF. The CDR3 coding sequence is TGTGCCAGCAGCGACGGGGGGATCACTGAAGCTTTCTTT.

In the case of this clone: This CDR3 is also generated by other DNA sequences in the sample. Here the CDR3 reads CSASSGSSYNEQFF. The CDR3, as DNA: TGCAGTGCTAGTAGCGGGAGCAGTTACAATGAGCAGTTCTTC. This chain joins TRBV20-1 and TRBJ2-1, with 9 bases lining up with TRBD2. There are 14 residues in the CDR3. Germline loops: CDR1 DFQATT, CDR2 SNEGSKA (reference sequence). With 3 bases clipped from V and 4 bases from J, the junction kept 4 bases outside the gene matches.

This sequence joins TRBV11-2 and TRBJ2-3; D possibly corresponds to TRBD1 (5 bases). Germline CDR1 reads SGHAT; CDR2 reads FQNNGV. V was shortened by 7 bases and J by 4 bases, with 12 bases between the two germline ends. This CDR3 has 13 amino acids. The CDR3 reads CASNPQGSDTQYF. The CDR3 DNA reads as TGTGCCAGCAACCCTCAGGGTTCAGATACGCAGTATTTT.

The CDR3, as DNA: TGTGCCAGCAGCCACCCTAACAGGGCGGTGGGCACCGGGGAGCTGTTTTTT. Amino acid sequence: CASSHPNRAVGTGELFF. V is TRBV11-2 and J is TRBJ2-2, with D possibly matching TRBD1 (6 bases). CDR1 is SGHAT and CDR2 is FQNNGV in the germline V gene. Deletions cut 5 bases from V and 4 bases from J, with 20 bases between. The CDR3 totals 17 residues.

This clone has a single count. J is TRBJ1-4 and V is TRBV18; 7 bases line up with TRBD1. The germline gives CDR1 KGHSH, CDR2 LQKENI. Trimming cost V 10 bases and J 3 bases; bases outside gene matches: 5. The CDR3 totals 13 residues. In DNA form, the CDR3 reads TGTGCCACACGACAGGGCTCTAATGAAAAACTGTTTTTT. Protein sequence: CATRQGSNEKLFF.

J is TRBJ1-1 and V is TRBV5-1; the D is unclear. Trimming pared 0 bases from V and 7 bases from J, leaving 13 bases between. The CDR3 loop spans 14 amino acids. The germline gives CDR1 SGHRS, CDR2 YFSETQ. CDR3 residues: CASSLGSGSSEAFF. CDR3 DNA: TGCGCCAGCAGCTTGGGGTCGGGTTCCAGTGAAGCTTTCTTT. Full variable domain (outside the CDR3, taken from reference TRBV5-1 and TRBJ1-1): KAGVTQTPRYLIKTRGQQVTLSCSPISGHRSVSWYQQTPGQGLQFLFEYFSETQRNKGNFPGRFSGRQFSNSRSEMNVSTLELGDSALYLCASSLGSGSSEAFFGQGTRLTVV.

The chain links TRBV12-5 to TRBJ2-3; 9 bases are shared with TRBD1. CDR1 is LGHNT and CDR2 is FRNRAP in the germline V gene. The CDR3 length is 17 residues. Unmatched junction bases numbered 13, after V lost 2 bases and J lost 7 bases. The DNA of the CDR3 is TGTGCTAGTGGTTTGATATACCTTGGGACAGGGACGAATACGCAGTATTTT. Its translation is CASGLIYLGTGTNTQYF.

The chain has TRBV29-1 and TRBJ1-4, with D possibly TRBD1 on 6 matching bases. Between the trimmed V and J ends, which lost 7 bases and 8 bases, there was a span of 14 bases. Germline V gene lookup returns CDR1 SQVTM and CDR2 ANQGSEA. The CDR3 loop spans 12 amino acids. CDR3 bases: TGCAGCGCGAGGGGGGGAGGCGAAAAACTGTTTTTT. Its protein is CSARGGGEKLFF.

The chain has TRBV28 and TRBJ2-3; a possible D gene is TRBD2 (7 bases). This CDR3 has 18 amino acids. Germline V gives CDR1 MDHEN, CDR2 SYDVKM. Trimming took 1 base from V and 0 from J, leaving 17 bases between them. CDR3 coding DNA: TGTGCCAGCAGTTTATTATCCCTGGCGGGGGCTAGCACAGATACGCAGTATTTT. Its translation is CASSLLSLAGASTDTQYF.

CDR3 region: CASSEGTGDGYTF. DNA of the CDR3: TGTGCCAGCAGCGAAGGGACAGGGGATGGCTACACCTTC. J is TRBJ1-2 and V is TRBV28; TRBD1 matches 10 bases. CDR3 length: 13 residues. Germline CDR1 is MDHEN and CDR2 is SYDVKM. J was trimmed by 6 bases and V by 6 bases; bases with no gene match: 4.

The chain recombines TRBV9 with TRBJ2-3; 11 nucleotides align to TRBD2. Germline CDR1 and CDR2: SGDLS and YYNGEE. V lost 3 bases and J lost 6; bases outside the gene matches: 6. The CDR3 covers 15 residues. The CDR3 nucleotides are TGTGCCAGCAGCGCTGGACTAGCGGGTCCCGATACGCAGTATTTT. Translated: CASSAGLAGPDTQYF.

This chain connects TRBV18 to TRBJ1-1, with D possibly TRBD1 on 6 matching bases. V was clipped by 4 bases and J by 1 base, with 10 bases between them. Germline-derived CDR1 and CDR2 are KGHSH and LQKENI. The CDR3 contains 14 residues. As DNA, the CDR3 is TGTGCCAGCTCACGGGACATCGGGAACACTGAAGCTTTCTTT. Residues: CASSRDIGNTEAFF.

The genes are TRBV27 and TRBJ1-2; 12 bases fit TRBD1. Germline V CDR1 and CDR2: MNHEY, SMNVEV (reference sequence). The CDR3 extends over 15 amino acids. Trimming took 5 bases from V and 3 from J; bases not matched to a gene: 4. DNA for the CDR3: TGTGCCAGCAGTGCGGGACAGGGGGCACACTATGGCTACACCTTC. Encoded protein: CASSAGQGAHYGYTF.

CDR3 sequence reads: CASSLGTGKNYGYTF. CDR3 DNA: TGTGCCAGCAGCTTGGGGACGGGAAAAAACTATGGCTACACCTTC. V gene TRBV5-4 combines with J gene TRBJ1-2, with unresolved D. V lost 0 bases to trimming and J lost 2 bases, with 11 bases between them. The CDR3 length is 15 residues. In germline, CDR1 is SGHNT, CDR2 YYREEE (reference sequence).

This chain connects TRBV7-9 to TRBJ1-6; possible D gene TRBD1, 5 bases. V lost 5 bases and J lost 5, with 13 bases in between. The germline V gene has CDR1 SEHNR and CDR2 FQNEAQ (reference sequence). CDR3 length equals 15 residues. The CDR3 coding sequence is TGTGCCAGCAGCCCGGGGGGGAGAGATAATTCACCCCTCCACTTT. It specifies CASSPGGRDNSPLHF.

V usage is TRBV19 and J usage is TRBJ2-3, with 7 bases fitting TRBD1. The CDR3 has 14 residues. The junction had 5 bases not matched to a gene; V was cut back by 4 bases and J by 4 bases. CDR1 is LNHDA, CDR2 SQIVND, per germline (reference sequence). The CDR3 nucleotides read TGTGCCAGTAGTACCCGACAGGGACCAGATACGCAGTATTTT. Translating gives CASSTRQGPDTQYF.

The rearrangement links TRBV28 to TRBJ1-1, with D maybe TRBD1 (5 bases). This CDR3 region has 14 residues. Germline-derived CDR1 and CDR2 are MDHEN and SYDVKM. V was trimmed by 2 bases and J by 0 bases, leaving 7 bases between them. The CDR3 bases are TGTGCCAGCAGTTTACCAGGGATGAACACTGAAGCTTTCTTT. It codes for CASSLPGMNTEAFF.

V and J are TRBV10-2 and TRBJ2-3, with 9 nucleotides matching TRBD2. The CDR3 consists of 14 residues. Germline V CDR1 and CDR2: WSHSY, SAAADI. Germline trimming cut 7 bases from V and 4 bases from J; bases unmatched to any gene: 6. Here the CDR3 reads CASNGGGAPDTQYF. For the CDR3, the DNA is TGCGCCAGCAATGGCGGGGGGGCCCCAGATACGCAGTATTTT.

This clone was recorded once. This chain joins TRBV29-1 and TRBJ2-3; D remains unclear. Trimming took 3 bases from V and 4 from J, leaving 8 bases between them. CDR1 and CDR2 from the germline V gene are SQVTM and ANQGSEA. The CDR3 has 12 amino acids. CDR3 bases: TGCAGCGTTGACCAGAGCGCAGATACGCAGTATTTT. Protein product: CSVDQSADTQYF.

V usage is TRBV5-4 and J usage is TRBJ1-3; 7 nucleotides line up with TRBD1. This CDR3 comprises 15 residues. V trimming: 4 bases; J trimming: 2 bases; junction bases outside the gene matches: 6. The germline V gene has CDR1 SGHNT and CDR2 YYREEE (reference sequence). The CDR3 nucleotides read TGTGCCAGCAGCGCAGGGGGAGTAACTGGAAACACCATATATTTT. It translates to CASSAGGVTGNTIYF.

The chain has TRBV18 and TRBJ2-7; 10 bases fit TRBD2. There are 15 residues in the CDR3. From germline, CDR1 is KGHSH and CDR2 LQKENI. V lost 6 bases and J lost 0; bases outside the gene matches: 5. CDR3 DNA sequence: TGTGCCAGCTCCCCGAGCGGGGGGGTCTCCTACGAGCAGTACGTC. It yields the protein CASSPSGGVSYEQYV.

This chain uses TRBV3-1 (or the pseudogene TRBV3-2) with TRBJ1-6; 7 bases fit TRBD1. Germline CDR1 reads LGHDT; CDR2 reads YNNKEL (reference sequence). CDR3 size: 14 residues. The ends lost 4 bases at V and 6 bases at J; junction bases unmatched: 3. CDR3 DNA: TGTGCCAGCAGCCGCCGGGACAGTAATTCACCCCTCCACTTT. Its translation: CASSRRDSNSPLHF.

This clone came up once. The V call is TRBV3-1 (or the pseudogene TRBV3-2), the J call TRBJ1-3; D call uncertain. The CDR3 is 14 amino acids. CDR1 and CDR2 from the germline V gene are LGHDT and YNNKEL (reference sequence). The V gene lost 1 base and the J gene lost 8 bases, with 12 bases spanning the gap. CDR3 loop: CASSQGTFGYTIYF. CDR3 DNA sequence: TGTGCCAGCAGCCAAGGGACTTTTGGGTACACCATATATTTT.

The CDR3, as DNA: TGTGCCAGCAGTGACAGGTCTGGAAACACCATATATTTT. Its protein product is CASSDRSGNTIYF. The rearrangement uses TRBV12-3 or TRBV12-4 and TRBJ1-3; tentatively, D is TRBD1 (6 bases). Trimming stripped 5 bases from V and 1 base from J, with 6 bases between. The CDR3 totals 13 residues.

The V and J genes are TRBV11-3 and TRBJ2-2; a possible D gene is TRBD1 (5 bases). Trimming shortened V by 1 base and J by 6 bases, and 12 bases separated the two germline ends. Germline assignment: CDR1 SGHNT and CDR2 YENEEA. The CDR3 consists of 15 residues. In DNA form, the CDR3 reads TGTGCCAGCAGCTTAGGGTCAGGGTTCGCCGGGGAGCTGTTTTTT. It specifies CASSLGSGFAGELFF. The full variable domain, its missing parts supplied by reference TRBV11-3 and TRBJ2-2, is EAGVVQSPRYKIIEKKQPVAFWCNPISGHNTLYWYLQNLGQGPELLIRYENEEAVDDSQLPKDRFSAERLKGVDSTLKIQPAELGDSAVYLCASSLGSGFAGELFFGEGSRLTVL.

This rearrangement joins TRBV10-3 to TRBJ1-2; 10 bases fit TRBD1. The germline V gene encodes CDR1 ENHRY and CDR2 SYGVKD. This CDR3 has 15 amino acids. Germline trimming cut 2 bases from V and 7 bases from J; bases unmatched to any gene: 7. CDR3 protein: CAISEGLTGGLGYTF. For the CDR3, the DNA is TGTGCCATCAGTGAGGGGTTGACAGGGGGCCTTGGCTACACCTTC.

By share of the sample, this clone is medium-sized. This rearrangement joins TRBV2 to TRBJ1-2, with D maybe TRBD1 (6 bases). In germline, CDR1 is SNHLY, CDR2 FYNNEI. The CDR3 runs 13 residues. Trimming shortened V by 8 bases and J by 6 bases, and 16 bases separated the two germline ends. In nucleotides, the CDR3 is TGTGCCAGCTCTTCCAGGGGTTTTAATGGCTACACCTTC. It encodes CASSSRGFNGYTF. The full variable domain, completed using reference TRBV2 and TRBJ1-2, is EPEVTQTPSHQVTQMGQEVILRCVPISNHLYFYWYRQILGQKVEFLVSFYNNEISEKSEIFDDQFSVERPDGSNFTLKIRSTKLEDSAMYFCASSSRGFNGYTFGSGTRLTVV.

This sequence joins TRBV29-1 and TRBJ1-5, with D tentatively TRBD1 (6 bases). This CDR3 contains 14 residues. Trimming took off 3 bases at V and 2 bases at J, with 11 bases between the two ends. CDR1 and CDR2 from the germline V gene are SQVTM and ANQGSEA. Here the CDR3 reads CSVDRGAGNQPQHF. For the CDR3, the DNA is TGCAGCGTTGACAGGGGCGCGGGCAATCAGCCCCAGCATTTT.